The 26 T cell receptor beta chains listed next were all sequenced from one sample in a study of control samples from healthy donors and cancer patients. Repertoires were generated with immunoSEQ multiplex PCR, while TCRdb's copy carries only in-frame clones and drops some. The data show about 130,000 clones, with 75% to 95% seen just once and around 2.5% held by the top ten. Sequenced: blood. The receptor source for this set is a man aged 35 to 55 in good health.

The chain combines TRBV5-5 with TRBJ1-1, with D possibly TRBD1 on 6 matching bases. V lost 4 bases and J lost 3, with 16 bases in between. The length of the CDR3 is 15 residues. Per germline, CDR1 SGHKS and CDR2 YYEKEE (reference sequence). In nucleotides, the CDR3 is TGTGCCAGCAGCGACCGCCAGGGGTACCACACTGAAGCTTTCTTT. Amino acid sequence: CASSDRQGYHTEAFF. Full variable domain (rest looked up from reference TRBV5-5 and TRBJ1-1): DAGVTQSPTHLIKTRGQQVTLRCSPISGHKSVSWYQQVLGQGPQFIFQYYEKEERGRGNFPDRFSARQFPNYSSELNVNALLLGDSALYLCASSDRQGYHTEAFFGQGTRLTVV.

This clone was counted between two and nine times. This rearrangement joins TRBV7-9 to TRBJ1-6; weak D call: TRBD1 (6 bases). The CDR3 runs to 13 residues. Trimming took off 7 bases at V and 7 bases at J, with 11 bases between the two ends. Germline V gene lookup returns CDR1 SEHNR and CDR2 FQNEAQ (reference sequence). The CDR3 protein is CASNRVGNSPLHF. CDR3 DNA: TGTGCCAGCAACAGGGTTGGGAATTCACCCCTCCACTTT.

V usage is TRBV18 and J usage is TRBJ1-5; 7 positions agree with TRBD1. The V segment lost 5 bases and the J segment 4 bases; nucleotides outside the gene matches: 2. The CDR3 spans 13 residues. CDR1 is KGHSH and CDR2 is LQKENI in the germline V gene. The CDR3 nucleotides read TGTGCCAGCTCAGGACAGGCGAATCAGCCCCAGCATTTT. It specifies CASSGQANQPQHF.

The chain employs TRBV5-1 and TRBJ1-2; TRBD1 is a possible D gene (5 bases). V was clipped by 2 bases and J by 4 bases, with 12 bases between them. The CDR3 covers 14 residues. Germline V lookup: CDR1 SGHRS, CDR2 YFSETQ. The CDR3 nucleotides are TGCGCCAGCAGCTTAACTGCGGGGGGCTATGGCTACACCTTC. Translation: CASSLTAGGYGYTF.

The chain is built from TRBV2 and TRBJ2-3, with D possibly matching TRBD2 (7 bases). CDR1 is SNHLY, CDR2 FYNNEI, per germline. This CDR3 contains 14 residues. V shed 6 bases and J shed 4 bases, with 14 bases lying between them. The CDR3 DNA reads TGTGCCAGCAGGAGGGGGGGCCAGGCAGATACGCAGTATTTT. This encodes CASRRGGQADTQYF.

V is TRBV7-9 and J is TRBJ1-6, with a weak D call TRBD1 (6 bases). Trimming pared 1 base from V and 7 bases from J, leaving 11 bases between. This CDR3 region has 15 residues. CDR1 SEHNR and CDR2 FQNEAQ come from the germline V gene (reference sequence). The CDR3 DNA reads as TGTGCCAGCAGCTTAGGGGGGCATGAGAATTCACCCCTCCACTTT. As protein: CASSLGGHENSPLHF.

The chain carries TRBV16 and TRBJ1-4, with a tentative D call TRBD1 (6 bases). V was trimmed by 4 bases and J by 0 bases, leaving 21 bases between them. The CDR3 loop spans 19 amino acids. Germline V gene lookup returns CDR1 KGHSY and CDR2 FQNENV. This CDR3 is CASSPGQGGLRATNEKLFF. CDR3 DNA sequence: TGTGCCAGCAGCCCCGGACAAGGGGGATTGCGCGCAACTAATGAAAAACTGTTTTTT.

The chain has TRBV19 and TRBJ1-2; D remains unclear. CDR3 length: 15 amino acids. V shed 7 bases and J shed 1 base, with 16 bases lying between them. Germline V gene sequence: CDR1 LNHDA, CDR2 SQIVND (reference sequence). The CDR3 sequence: CASTPKVRDNYGYTF. The CDR3 DNA is TGTGCCAGTACTCCCAAAGTGAGGGATAACTATGGCTACACCTTC.

J is TRBJ1-5 and V is TRBV4-2; D might be TRBD1 (6 bases). CDR1 is LGHNA and CDR2 is YNFKEQ in the germline V gene. The CDR3 totals 14 residues. V gave up 5 bases and J gave up 11 bases, with 19 bases separating them. CDR3 in amino acids: CASSEGGPSVAQHF. The CDR3 DNA reads TGTGCCAGCAGCGAAGGGGGACCAAGTGTGGCCCAGCATTTT.

V usage is TRBV5-1 and J usage is TRBJ2-5; unclear D gene. The germline V and J ends were trimmed by 0 bases and 7 bases, with 22 bases remaining between them. Germline CDR1 is SGHRS and CDR2 is YFSETQ. The CDR3 is 17 amino acids. In DNA, the CDR3 is TGCGCCAGCAGCTTGGAGTCGGCAGGCCTAGAAGAGTGGACCCAGTACTTC. Its translation: CASSLESAGLEEWTQYF.

The chain recombines TRBV7-3 with TRBJ2-1, with 9 positions matching TRBD2. Germline V gene data show CDR1 as SGHTA and CDR2 as FQGTGA. V gave up 6 bases and J gave up 7 bases; unmatched junction bases: 10. CDR3 length: 15 amino acids. This chain's CDR3 is CASSRRLAGLNEQFF. The DNA of the CDR3 is TGTGCCAGCAGTCGTCGGCTAGCGGGGTTGAATGAGCAGTTCTTC.

The chain employs TRBV5-4 and TRBJ1-3, with a tentative D call TRBD1 (5 bases). The germline V gene has CDR1 SGHNT and CDR2 YYREEE (reference sequence). The V end was cut by 7 bases, the J end by 2 bases, with 10 bases between. CDR3 length equals 13 residues. The CDR3 is CASQEGPGNTIYF. The CDR3 nucleotides read TGTGCCAGCCAGGAGGGACCTGGAAACACCATATATTTT.

V is TRBV7-3 and J is TRBJ2-7; 9 bases match TRBD1. Per germline, CDR1 SGHTA and CDR2 FQGTGA. With V trimmed by 4 bases and J by 0 bases, 4 bases remained unmatched. The CDR3 has 15 residues. In DNA form, the CDR3 reads TGTGCCAGCAGCTATACAGGGGGCCCCTCCTACGAGCAGTACTTC. Amino acid sequence: CASSYTGGPSYEQYF.

The V and J genes are TRBV7-3 and TRBJ2-5; D perhaps matches TRBD2 (6 bases). The CDR3 length is 15 residues. The V end lost 2 bases, the J end lost 6 bases, and 16 bases lay between the germline ends. In germline, CDR1 is SGHTA, CDR2 FQGTGA. CDR3 nucleotide sequence: TGTGCCAGCAGCTTAGGCGGGCGGGGCCAGCAGACCCAGTACTTC. This encodes CASSLGGRGQQTQYF.

The rearrangement links TRBV10-1 to TRBJ1-5; 8 bases fit TRBD1. The CDR3 contains 16 residues. The V segment lost 8 bases and the J segment 5 bases; nucleotides outside the gene matches: 14. The germline V gene has CDR1 WNHNN and CDR2 SYGVQD (reference sequence). CDR3 in DNA: TGCGCCAGCCCCCCGGGGACAGGCCCAGGGGATCAGCCCCAGCATTTT. Translated: CASPPGTGPGDQPQHF.

The gene calls are TRBV6-6 and TRBJ2-1, with D uncertain. The germline gives CDR1 MNHNY, CDR2 SVGAGI (reference sequence). V shed 5 bases and J shed 9 bases, with 8 bases lying between them. The CDR3 contains 11 residues. As DNA, the CDR3 is TGTGCCAGCAGTCGCGATATTGAGCAGTTCTTC. Translated, it gives CASSRDIEQFF.

V usage is TRBV5-4 and J usage is TRBJ2-5; no reliable D call. V was shortened by 3 bases and J by 2 bases, with 11 bases between the two germline ends. The CDR3 is made up of 14 amino acids. From germline, CDR1 is SGHNT and CDR2 YYREEE (reference sequence). The CDR3 bases are TGTGCCAGCAGCTCATCGTACTTACAAGAGACCCAGTACTTC. Protein sequence: CASSSSYLQETQYF.

Only a few counts were recorded for this clone. CDR3 nucleotide sequence: TGCGCCAGCAGCGAAGGGACAGGGGATCAGCCCCAGCATTTT. This sequence encodes CASSEGTGDQPQHF. The chain carries TRBV5-1 and TRBJ1-5, with 10 nucleotides matching TRBD1. This CDR3 spans 14 amino acids. The ends lost 4 bases at V and 5 bases at J; junction bases unmatched: 3. Per the germline V gene, CDR1 is SGHRS and CDR2 is YFSETQ.

The chain links TRBV10-3 to TRBJ2-7; D possibly matches TRBD1 or TRBD2 (5 bases each). Trimming stripped 3 bases from V and 3 bases from J, with 12 bases between. The CDR3 is made up of 14 amino acids. CDR1 ENHRY and CDR2 SYGVKD come from the germline V gene. This chain's CDR3 is CAISELGAYYEQYF. The CDR3 region has the DNA TGTGCCATCAGTGAACTAGGGGCGTACTACGAGCAGTACTTC.

V usage is TRBV6-5 and J usage is TRBJ2-3; no clear D gene. CDR3 length: 15 residues. Trimming took 0 bases from V and 2 from J, leaving 9 bases between them. Germline lookup yields CDR1 MNHEY and CDR2 SVGAGI. Written as DNA, the CDR3 is TGTGCCAGCAGTTACTCGACCCCGGTCACAGATACGCAGTATTTT. It yields the protein CASSYSTPVTDTQYF.

The rearrangement uses TRBV25-1 and TRBJ1-4, with no clear D. The V end lost 2 bases, the J end lost 0 bases, and 13 bases lay between the germline ends. This CDR3 comprises 17 residues. Germline CDR1 and CDR2: MGHDK and SYGVNS. DNA of the CDR3: TGTGCCAGCAGTGAAGGAGCAGACCCTGCAACTAATGAAAAACTGTTTTTT. It specifies CASSEGADPATNEKLFF.

This chain joins TRBV18 and TRBJ2-3; the match to TRBD1 covers 11 bases. CDR3 length equals 15 residues. CDR1 KGHSH and CDR2 LQKENI come from the germline V gene. J lost 5 bases, V lost 6 bases, and 7 bases had no gene match. The CDR3 loop is CASSPGQGVIDTQYF. CDR3 DNA: TGTGCCAGCTCGCCGGGACAGGGGGTGATAGATACGCAGTATTTT.

V and J are TRBV6-5 and TRBJ1-6; possibly TRBD1 for D (5 bases). V was cut by 7 bases and J by 5 bases, with 12 bases left in between. This CDR3 has 14 residues. CDR1 is MNHEY, CDR2 SVGAGI, per germline. DNA of the CDR3: TGTGCCAGCAACCAGGGAATGGATAATTCACCCCTCCACTTT. Translation: CASNQGMDNSPLHF.

The chain recombines TRBV6-2 or TRBV6-3 with TRBJ1-2; a possible D gene is TRBD1 (6 bases). The CDR3 has 14 residues. Trimming shortened V by 5 bases and J by 8 bases, and 18 bases separated the two germline ends. Germline V gene data show CDR1 as MNHEY and CDR2 as SVGEGT. This CDR3 is CASSTGQILRGYTF. In DNA, the CDR3 is TGTGCCAGCAGTACCGGACAGATCCTACGAGGCTACACCTTC.

This rearrangement joins TRBV18 to TRBJ2-3; either TRBD1 or TRBD2 may supply D (5 bases each). V lost 0 bases and J 2 bases, leaving 15 bases between the germline ends. The CDR3 length is 17 residues. The germline V gene has CDR1 KGHSH and CDR2 LQKENI. CDR3 residues: CASSPPTGRWNTDTQYF. The CDR3 DNA reads as TGTGCCAGCTCACCACCTACGGGACGGTGGAACACAGATACGCAGTATTTT.

The V gene is TRBV3-1 (or the pseudogene TRBV3-2), the J gene TRBJ2-2; no reliable D call. The germline gives CDR1 LGHDT, CDR2 YNNKEL (reference sequence). The ends were cut back, 4 bases at V and 8 bases at J, with 8 bases in the middle. The CDR3 length is 12 residues. DNA for the CDR3: TGTGCCAGCAGCCCCACAGTGGGGGAGCTGTTTTTT. This gives the protein CASSPTVGELFF.